Listed below are T cell receptor beta chains from one sample, sequenced in a study of blood T cell repertoires in COVID-19. Data came from immunoSEQ multiplex PCR; TCRdb stores just in-frame clones and leaves some out. Here the sample spans approximately 200,000 clones, around 84% being singletons. The specimen was peripheral blood. The receptors were sampled from a man aged 45 to 65 who had recovered from COVID-19. Each CDR3 is given with its conserved first and last residue.

V gene,CDR3 length,CDR3 protein
TRBV28,16,CASSSGASTFYNEQFF
TRBV18,14,CASSPLQGSNEQYF
TRBV27,15,CASSLERGARAPLHF
TRBV6-6,12,CASSYSQALAFF
TRBV15,19,CATSRAGRASANSYNEQFF
TRBV5-1,13,CASSLQGGYEQYF
TRBV5-1,19,CASSSLGSSGSSHYNEQFF
TRBV5-1,16,CASSPKGLAGAYEQYF
TRBV28,15,CASNLSGRPPYEQYF
TRBV2,18,CASSAGLAGDGLRYEQYF
TRBV29-1,17,CSVVFRRAKIGEDTQYF
TRBV15,17,CATSRDFARPPGNTIYF
TRBV7-2,14,CASGPQDIFYEQYF
TRBV19,15,CASSIRGANTGELFF
TRBV5-1,15,CASSLTGGSTDTQYF
TRBV5-1,17,CASSTQDRGHSNTEAFF
TRBV30,12,CAWSRDAGGAFF
TRBV6-5,14,CASRSGTDRGELFF
TRBV30,17,CAWSFRTRARNTGELFF
TRBV27,16,CASSKLAGGGTDTQYF
TRBV28,14,CASSKGVRNSPLHF
TRBV27,15,CASTLTGGHNSPLHF
TRBV15,15,CATSSGTGGQETQYF
TRBV7-2,17,CASSLNPGLAGEETQYF
TRBV27,13,CASSSDRGGGYTF
TRBV30,14,CAWSQGARTGELFF
TRBV19,15,CASRDLLRSPYGYTF
TRBV28,14,CASSALGQVGGYTF
TRBV28,15,CASSSPDPGKTPLHF
TRBV3-1/TRBV3-2,14,CASTASTAPVGYTF
TRBV7-8,15,CASSLAEGSYNEQFF